This T cell receptor beta chain was observed in a study of T-cell reconstitution after alpha-beta-depleted transplantation in children. Molecular barcoding with unique molecular identifiers was used for the TCRbeta library. TCRdb redid the calling of the PCR reads with MiXCR, one entry per CDR3 protein. The sample gives approximately 230,000 distinct CDR3 sequences, more than 20% of which show up once; under 5.5% is in the top ten. This CDR3 is built from 13 residues. Trimming pared 4 bases from V and 6 bases from J, leaving 9 bases between. Germline CDR1 reads MNHNS; CDR2 reads SASEGT. Broader study findings: Expanded graft clones, several hundred of them, were reportedly the source of alpha-beta T cells about two months after transplant. The high TCRbeta diversity at day 60 in some patients came from surviving recipient T cells and thymic progenitors. Newly made T cells mostly supplied T-cell counts and diversity one year after transplant.

For this clonotype: No antigen is known for it.

The sequence came from a female patient between 2 and 15 years old who had a stem cell transplant for congenital amegakaryocytic thrombocytopenia, so the T cells may come from the graft donor. The gene calls are TRBV6-1 and TRBJ2-2; a weak D match, TRBD1 (6 bases). This specimen was PBMCs, mostly from graft donor cells, taken 360 days after TCRalphabeta/CD19-depleted stem cell transplant. This chain's CDR3 is CASSARTAGELFF. CDR3 DNA: TGTGCCAGCAGTGCTAGGACAGCCGGGGAGCTGTTTTTT.